This TCR beta chain was captured in a study of glioma-infiltrating T cells. At the level of the study: Presurgical dexamethasone in glioma patients lasted six or fewer days. Blood libraries targeted about 4.5- to 11-fold coverage of 1 million or so T cells. Study outcomes and limitations: Shared blood CDR3 signature motifs marked patients with low tissue-blood divergence. Tissue-blood divergence was below expectation in non-neoplastic patients, above in gliomas.

Germline V gene sequence: CDR1 LNHNV, CDR2 YYDKDF (reference sequence). The CDR3 consists of 17 residues. Using RNA template, CDR3s of TCR alpha and beta were amplified with iRepertoire arm-PCR. TCRdb re-derived calls from the multiplex PCR reads in MiXCR, one entry per CDR3 protein. Of approximately 400,000 distinct CDR3 sequences detected, roughly two fifths appear once; the ten largest clones hold 9.5% to 15%. As concerns this clonotype: Its matching antigen is unknown. A single base separates this from a much larger clone, so it may be a read error.

Sequencing input: glioma tissue, nonneoplastic brain tissue, or PBMCs (not recorded which). This clonotype originated in a human donor with low-grade glioma or glioblastoma, undergoing nonglioma brain surgery, or in good health (not recorded which). The rearrangement links TRBV15 to TRBJ2-3; 7 positions agree with TRBD2. CDR3 residues: CATSRDPGGSLWDTKYF. As DNA, the CDR3 is TGTGCCACCAGCAGAGATCCTGGCGGGAGTCTCTGGGATACGAAGTATTTT. Supplemented by reference TRBV15 and TRBJ2-3, the full variable domain reads DAMVIQNPRYQVTQFGKPVTLSCSQTLNHNVMYWYQQKSSQAPKLLFHYYDKDFNNEADTPDNFQSRRPNTSFCFLDIRSPGLGDTAMYLCATSRDPGGSLWDTKYFGPGTRLTVL.